The sample holds a few counts of the clone carrying this T cell receptor beta chain. Its antigen remains unidentified. This specimen comes from a study of cytomegalovirus exposure and HLA in healthy donors. Study context: A previous analysis identified 90 million to 140 million unique TCR beta sequences derived from 180 million or so T cells. Study-wide findings and caveats: The majority of CMV-associated TCR beta chains were reported as apparently HLA-restricted in a later analysis.

13 Jbeta primers and 60 Vbeta primers were used for the PCR. Authors' analysis steps: Counted up in a later analysis, unique TCR beta chains came to approximately 77 million, with around 9.9 million shared. This table comes from immunoSEQ multiplex PCR, and its TCRdb copy is limited to in-frame clones, with some not included. D and trimming come from the DNA, and the V and J calls and clone size come from that table. The sample yields 100,000 or so clones, roughly two thirds seen once. The germline CDR1 and CDR2 sequences are SGHTA and FQGNSA. Trimming shortened V by 2 bases and J by 3 bases, and 8 bases separated the two germline ends. The CDR3 consists of 14 residues.

The chain is built from TRBV7-2 and TRBJ1-5, with a tentative D call TRBD1 (5 bases). The sequenced sample was PBMCs. The sequence came from a man aged 30 to 45 in good health and CMV-seronegative. The CDR3 is CASSLQGHNQPQHF. CDR3 nucleotide sequence: TGTGCCAGCAGCTTACAGGGCCACAATCAGCCCCAGCATTTT.